This T cell receptor beta chain was recorded in a study of T cell changes during pregnancy in multiple sclerosis. From germline, CDR1 is SGHVS and CDR2 FNYEAQ. The germline V and J ends were trimmed by 1 base and 1 base, with 10 bases remaining between them. There are 15 residues in the CDR3. Method: immunoSEQ multiplex PCR; TCRdb's copy keeps in-frame clones and lacks some. The sample holds around 99,000 clones, around 90% seen once. This clonotype was sampled from a female donor in good health, enrolled as a control in a pregnancy study. The chain is built from TRBV7-6 and TRBJ2-5, with a tentative D call TRBD2 (5 bases). The material sequenced was peripheral blood, taken in the third trimester of pregnancy. CDR3 nucleotides: TGTGCCAGCAGCTTAGGCGGGCGCATCCAAGAGACCCAGTACTTC. As protein: CASSLGGRIQETQYF.